This T cell receptor (beta chain) emerged from a study of cytomegalovirus exposure and HLA in healthy donors. Germline CDR1 SQVTM, CDR2 ANQGSEA. The V segment lost 6 bases and the J segment 2 bases; nucleotides outside the gene matches: 3. CDR3 length: 13 residues. PCR used 60 Vbeta primers and 13 Jbeta primers. Profiled with immunoSEQ multiplex PCR; TCRdb holds only in-frame clones, not every one. The sample shows more than 130,000 clones, over 75% of them seen only once. V and J are TRBV29-1 and TRBJ1-4; 7 bases align to TRBD1. This receptor was taken from a man under 40 in good health and CMV-seronegative. The sample consisted of PBMCs. CDR3 in DNA: TGCAGCGTGCAGGGGGTGACTAATGAAAAACTGTTTTTT. This translates into CSVQGVTNEKLFF.